The 9 T cell receptor beta chains presented below share a single source sample, sequenced in a study of CD8 T cells in ankylosing spondylitis. From the 5' RACE reads, TCRdb called clonotypes with MiXCR, one entry per CDR3 protein. The sample gives about 160,000 distinct CDR3 sequences, more than 40% of which show up once; roughly 15% is in the top ten. Material: synovial fluid, either unsorted or a sorted T cell fraction (not recorded which). The receptors shown here come from a male donor with ankylosing spondylitis.

The gene calls are TRBV6-5 and TRBJ2-7; perhaps TRBD1 as D (5 bases). Looked up from germline, CDR1 is MNHEY and CDR2 is SVGAGI. This CDR3 contains 13 residues. Deletions cut 4 bases from V and 3 bases from J, with 10 bases between. For the CDR3, the DNA is TGTGCCAGCAGTTCCAGGGATTTCTACGAGCAGTACTTC. Translation gives CASSSRDFYEQYF.

The chain joins TRBV7-9 to TRBJ1-2; a weak D match, TRBD1 (6 bases). The germline V and J ends were trimmed by 1 base and 1 base, with 10 bases remaining between them. The CDR3 loop spans 15 amino acids. Germline values: CDR1 SEHNR, CDR2 FQNEAQ (reference sequence). The CDR3 DNA reads TGTGCCAGCAGCTTAGATTCAGGGGTTAACTATGGCTACACCTTC. Amino acid sequence: CASSLDSGVNYGYTF.

This chain links TRBV15 with TRBJ2-2; the D gene is possibly TRBD1 (6 bases). Germline values: CDR1 LNHNV, CDR2 YYDKDF (reference sequence). V was trimmed by 2 bases and J by 3 bases, leaving 16 bases between them. This CDR3 region has 17 residues. The CDR3 sequence is CATSRPVDRSHTGELFF. In nucleotides, the CDR3 is TGTGCCACCAGCAGACCCGTAGACAGGTCGCACACCGGGGAGCTGTTTTTT.

V usage is TRBV27 and J usage is TRBJ2-7; 9 nucleotides align to TRBD1. V was clipped by 5 bases and J by 6 bases; unmatched bases: 14. This CDR3 has 16 residues. Germline V CDR1 and CDR2: MNHEY, SMNVEV (reference sequence). As DNA, the CDR3 is TGTGCCAGCAGTCCGTATCCGGGACAGGGCGCCGGCGAGCAGTACTTC. Protein sequence: CASSPYPGQGAGEQYF.

Only a few counts were recorded for this clonotype. V gene TRBV4-1 combines with J gene TRBJ1-1, with 9 nucleotides matching TRBD1. The CDR3 loop spans 15 amino acids. The germline V gene encodes CDR1 MGHRA and CDR2 YSYEKL. The V segment lost 5 bases and the J segment 2 bases; nucleotides outside the gene matches: 6. The CDR3 DNA is TGCGCCAGCAGCAAGCGACAGGGGGAAAACACTGAAGCTTTCTTT. Translated: CASSKRQGENTEAFF.

This clonotype was picked up one time. The chain recombines TRBV6-2 or TRBV6-3 with TRBJ2-7, with no clear D. V was clipped by 3 bases and J by 2 bases, with 14 bases between them. This CDR3 has 15 amino acids. Germline V gene sequence: CDR1 MNHEY, CDR2 SVGEGT. The CDR3 DNA sequence: TGTGCCAGCAGTTATTTCGGCTATTCCCCCTACGAGCAGTACTTC. As protein: CASSYFGYSPYEQYF.

At least ten counts were recorded for this clonotype. The CDR3: CASSPSGGGLAGFYEQYF. In DNA, the CDR3 is TGTGCCAGCAGTCCATCGGGAGGAGGTCTAGCGGGCTTCTACGAGCAGTACTTC. V gene TRBV7-6 combines with J gene TRBJ2-7, with 8 bases that match TRBD2. J was trimmed by 3 bases and V by 6 bases; bases with no gene match: 19. CDR1 is SGHVS, CDR2 FNYEAQ, per germline. CDR3 length: 18 residues.

This clonotype was found a few times. The rearrangement joins TRBV7-9 to TRBJ2-1; 8 nucleotides agree with TRBD2. The CDR3 has 17 amino acids. The germline CDR1 and CDR2 sequences are SEHNR and FQNEAQ (reference sequence). Trimming cost V 5 bases and J 5 bases; bases outside gene matches: 14. The CDR3 protein is CASSRRWTSRYDNEQFF. The CDR3 DNA is TGTGCCAGCAGCCGTAGGTGGACTAGCCGGTACGACAATGAGCAGTTCTTC.

This clonotype is a singleton in its sample. The chain employs TRBV11-2 and TRBJ2-7; TRBD1 aligns across 10 bases. The germline V gene encodes CDR1 SGHAT and CDR2 FQNNGV. The CDR3 sequence is 15 residues long. Trimming cost V 3 bases and J 0 bases; bases outside gene matches: 2. The CDR3 DNA follows: TGTGCCAGCAGCTTCGGGACAGGGGCCTCCTACGAGCAGTACTTC. Its protein product is CASSFGTGASYEQYF.